These 15 T cell receptor beta chains share one sample of origin, sequenced in a study of technical replicates of blood from several donors. The assay was immunoSEQ multiplex PCR, and TCRdb's table has in-frame clones only and misses some. This table has about 60,000 clones, about 87% appearing once. The material sequenced was PBMCs. The receptors were gathered from a human donor in good health. Some clones in this sample may be carry-over from other donors' samples.

This chain connects TRBV4-2 to TRBJ1-1; 7 nucleotides align to TRBD1. Germline values: CDR1 LGHNA, CDR2 YNFKEQ. This CDR3 is 12 amino acids long. Losses at the gene ends were 3 bases for V and 7 bases for J; bases not matched to a gene: 2. The CDR3 protein is CASSQDRYEAFF. DNA for the CDR3: TGTGCCAGCAGCCAGGACAGGTATGAAGCTTTCTTT.

The V call is TRBV18, the J call TRBJ2-7, with 11 bases fitting TRBD2. The length of the CDR3 is 15 residues. The germline gives CDR1 KGHSH, CDR2 LQKENI. The trim removed 5 bases at V and 2 bases at J, leaving 5 bases unmatched. CDR3 coding DNA: TGTGCCAGCTCAGGCACTAGCGGGGGAACCTACGAGCAGTACTTC. It yields the protein CASSGTSGGTYEQYF. The whole variable domain, filled in from reference TRBV18 and TRBJ2-7, reads NAGVMQNPRHLVRRRGQEARLRCSPMKGHSHVYWYRQLPEEGLKFMVYLQKENIIDESGMPKERFSAEFPKEGPSILRIQQVVRGDSAAYFCASSGTSGGTYEQYFGPGTRLTVT.

The V call is TRBV2, the J call TRBJ1-4, with 7 bases aligning to TRBD1. This CDR3 has 15 amino acids. Germline V gene sequence: CDR1 SNHLY, CDR2 FYNNEI. Losses at the gene ends were 6 bases for V and 3 bases for J; bases not matched to a gene: 7. CDR3 coding DNA: TGTGCCAGCAGCAAAACAGGGGTATCTAATGAAAAACTGTTTTTT. As protein: CASSKTGVSNEKLFF.

This sequence joins TRBV19 and TRBJ1-5; 9 bases are shared with TRBD1. Germline CDR1 is LNHDA and CDR2 is SQIVND (reference sequence). The CDR3 sequence is 14 residues long. V was clipped by 6 bases and J by 4 bases; unmatched bases: 4. In DNA, the CDR3 is TGTGCCAGTAGGACAGGGGGGGATAATCAGCCCCAGCATTTT. Its protein product is CASRTGGDNQPQHF. The full variable domain, its missing parts supplied by reference TRBV19 and TRBJ1-5, is DGGITQSPKYLFRKEGQNVTLSCEQNLNHDAMYWYRQDPGQGLRLIYYSQIVNDFQKGDIAEGYSVSREKKESFPLTVTSAQKNPTAFYLCASRTGGDNQPQHFGDGTRLSIL.

The chain links TRBV4-3 to TRBJ1-2, with a weak D call TRBD1 (5 bases). Germline assignment: CDR1 LGHNA and CDR2 YSLEER. The V end lost 1 base, the J end lost 4 bases, and 13 bases lay between the germline ends. The CDR3 totals 15 residues. The CDR3 nucleotides read TGCGCCAGCAGCCAAGGCAGGGAAGCCTTCTATGGCTACACCTTC. Encoded protein: CASSQGREAFYGYTF.

The chain employs TRBV5-4 and TRBJ2-7; D not certain. Germline V gene sequence: CDR1 SGHNT, CDR2 YYREEE (reference sequence). Trimming took off 4 bases at V and 2 bases at J, with 7 bases between the two ends. The CDR3 runs to 12 residues. The CDR3 spells CASSLTPYEQYF. The CDR3 DNA reads TGTGCCAGCAGCCTCACACCCTACGAGCAGTACTTC.

The genes are TRBV7-8 and TRBJ2-2; D remains unclear. The CDR3 extends over 14 amino acids. Germline V gives CDR1 SGHVS, CDR2 FQNEAQ. V was pared by 4 bases and J by 7 bases, with 13 bases between. CDR3 in amino acids: CASSSTSEIGELFF. The DNA for the CDR3 is TGTGCCAGCAGCTCGACGTCGGAGATCGGGGAGCTGTTTTTT.

The chain carries TRBV5-1 and TRBJ2-5; D is perhaps TRBD2 (6 bases). The CDR3 consists of 13 residues. V lost 0 bases to trimming and J lost 4 bases, with 7 bases between them. The germline V gene has CDR1 SGHRS and CDR2 YFSETQ. CDR3 in amino acids: CASSLGAGETQYF. The CDR3 coding sequence is TGCGCCAGCAGCTTGGGAGCGGGAGAGACCCAGTACTTC. Together with reference TRBV5-1 and TRBJ2-5, the CDR3 gives the full variable domain: KAGVTQTPRYLIKTRGQQVTLSCSPISGHRSVSWYQQTPGQGLQFLFEYFSETQRNKGNFPGRFSGRQFSNSRSEMNVSTLELGDSALYLCASSLGAGETQYFGPGTRLLVL.

This chain joins TRBV5-6 and TRBJ2-7; possibly TRBD1 for D (5 bases). Germline V lookup: CDR1 SGHDT, CDR2 YYEEEE. Trimming cost V 2 bases and J 5 bases, with 8 bases left between them. This CDR3 has 12 amino acids. CDR3 amino acids: CASSFPGNEQYF. DNA for the CDR3: TGTGCCAGCAGCTTCCCAGGGAACGAGCAGTACTTC.

The V call is TRBV11-2, the J call TRBJ2-5, with a tentative D call TRBD1 (6 bases). The CDR3 totals 14 residues. Germline assignment: CDR1 SGHAT and CDR2 FQNNGV. The germline V and J ends were trimmed by 1 base and 5 bases, with 11 bases remaining between them. The DNA of the CDR3 is TGTGCCAGCAGCTTAGTTGGGGGCCTTGAGACCCAGTACTTC. This translates into CASSLVGGLETQYF. Filled out from reference TRBV11-2 and TRBJ2-5, the complete variable domain reads EAGVAQSPRYKIIEKRQSVAFWCNPISGHATLYWYQQILGQGPKLLIQFQNNGVVDDSQLPKDRFSAERLKGVDSTLKIQPAKLEDSAVYLCASSLVGGLETQYFGPGTRLLVL.

This chain connects TRBV19 to TRBJ2-1; no reliable D call. V was cut by 3 bases and J by 5 bases, with 14 bases left in between. Germline values: CDR1 LNHDA, CDR2 SQIVND (reference sequence). This CDR3 has 15 residues. CDR3 amino acids: CASSIIGGPNNEQFF. The CDR3 DNA sequence: TGTGCCAGTAGTATTATCGGCGGCCCCAACAATGAGCAGTTCTTC.

This rearrangement joins TRBV5-1 to TRBJ2-7, with D perhaps TRBD2 (6 bases). The CDR3 has 15 amino acids. V was shortened by 2 bases and J by 5 bases, with 17 bases between the two germline ends. Looked up from germline, CDR1 is SGHRS and CDR2 is YFSETQ. The CDR3 sequence is CASSFRVGGPDEQYF. CDR3 DNA sequence: TGCGCCAGCAGCTTTAGGGTGGGAGGCCCAGACGAGCAGTACTTC.

This clone showed up just once. The chain employs TRBV7-2 and TRBJ2-1, with 8 bases lining up with TRBD2. J lost 10 bases, V lost 3 bases, and 11 bases had no gene match. Germline assignment: CDR1 SGHTA and CDR2 FQGNSA. The CDR3 covers 15 residues. CDR3 bases: TGTGCCAGCAGCTTCCCCGGAGCGGGAGCCGGCGAGCAGTTCTTC. It is translated as CASSFPGAGAGEQFF.

This chain joins TRBV4-1 and TRBJ1-5; D gene ambiguous. Germline CDR1 is MGHRA and CDR2 is YSYEKL. This CDR3 contains 15 residues. V was shortened by 1 base and J by 1 base, with 8 bases between the two germline ends. The CDR3 DNA sequence: TGCGCCAGCAGCCAAGTAGCCATGAGCAATCAGCCCCAGCATTTT. The encoded protein is CASSQVAMSNQPQHF.

The CDR3 nucleotides read TGTGCCAGCAGCCTCGGGTTGAACACTGAAGCTTTCTTT. This translates into CASSLGLNTEAFF. The chain joins TRBV11-2 to TRBJ1-1; D unresolved. This CDR3 contains 13 residues. The germline V gene encodes CDR1 SGHAT and CDR2 FQNNGV. The germline V and J ends were trimmed by 5 bases and 0 bases, with 7 bases remaining between them. Together with reference TRBV11-2 and TRBJ1-1, the CDR3 gives the full variable domain: EAGVAQSPRYKIIEKRQSVAFWCNPISGHATLYWYQQILGQGPKLLIQFQNNGVVDDSQLPKDRFSAERLKGVDSTLKIQPAKLEDSAVYLCASSLGLNTEAFFGQGTRLTVV.